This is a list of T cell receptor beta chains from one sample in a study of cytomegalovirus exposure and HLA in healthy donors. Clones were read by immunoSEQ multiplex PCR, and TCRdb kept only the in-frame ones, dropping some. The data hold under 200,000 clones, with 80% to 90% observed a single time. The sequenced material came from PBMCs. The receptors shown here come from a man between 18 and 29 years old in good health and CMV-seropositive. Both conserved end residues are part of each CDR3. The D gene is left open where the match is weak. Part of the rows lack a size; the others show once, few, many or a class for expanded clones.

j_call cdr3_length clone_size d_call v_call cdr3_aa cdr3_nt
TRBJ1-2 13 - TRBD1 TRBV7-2 CASSKRQGDGYTF TGTGCCAGCAGCAAACGACAGGGCGATGGCTACACCTTC
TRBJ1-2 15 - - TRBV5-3 CAPLAPGKSNYGYTF TGTGCCCCTCTGGCTCCAGGTAAATCTAACTATGGCTACACCTTC
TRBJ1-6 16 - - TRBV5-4 CASSTDRSGRISPLHF TGTGCCAGCAGCACCGACAGATCAGGCAGAATATCACCCCTCCACTTT
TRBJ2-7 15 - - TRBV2 CASRRGRSFNYEQYF TGTGCCAGCAGGCGGGGCCGCTCGTTTAACTACGAGCAGTACTTC
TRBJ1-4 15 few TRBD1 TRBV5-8 CASSPRGQGFEKLFF TGTGCCAGCAGCCCCAGGGGACAGGGGTTTGAAAAACTGTTTTTT
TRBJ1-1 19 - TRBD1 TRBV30 CAWSVDYNRGSLMNTEAFF TGTGCCTGGAGTGTTGATTATAACAGGGGGTCCTTAATGAACACTGAAGCTTTCTTT
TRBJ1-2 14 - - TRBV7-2 CASSSGRGNYGYTF TGTGCCAGCAGCTCCGGGCGAGGGAACTATGGCTACACCTTC
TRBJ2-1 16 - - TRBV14 CASSQELTAIPREQFF TGTGCCAGCAGCCAAGAACTGACAGCCATCCCCCGGGAGCAGTTCTTC
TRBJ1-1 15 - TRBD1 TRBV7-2 CASRRQGLVNTEAFF TGTGCCAGCAGACGACAGGGGCTTGTGAACACTGAAGCTTTCTTT
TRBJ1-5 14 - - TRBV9 CASSVGSGSGPQHF TGTGCCAGCAGCGTAGGCTCAGGTTCAGGGCCCCAGCATTTT
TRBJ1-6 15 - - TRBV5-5 CASTTNPQGNSPLHF TGTGCCAGCACTACGAACCCGCAGGGGAATTCACCCCTCCACTTT
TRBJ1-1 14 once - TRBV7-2 CASSLLTVNTEAFF TGTGCCAGCAGCTTATTGACAGTGAACACTGAAGCTTTCTTT
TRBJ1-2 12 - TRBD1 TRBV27 CASRGQDYGYTF TGTGCCAGCAGAGGACAGGACTATGGCTACACCTTC
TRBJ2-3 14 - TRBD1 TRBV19 CASRLAGGGDTQYF TGTGCCAGTCGCCTAGCAGGGGGTGGAGATACGCAGTATTTT
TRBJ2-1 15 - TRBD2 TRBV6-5 CASSLGGGDYNEQFF TGTGCCAGCAGCCTGGGCGGGGGAGACTACAATGAGCAGTTCTTC
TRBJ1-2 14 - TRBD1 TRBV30 CARQGADANYGYTF TGTGCCCGACAGGGGGCTGACGCTAACTATGGCTACACCTTC
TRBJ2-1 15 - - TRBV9 CASSDGMSSYNEQFF TGTGCCAGCAGCGACGGGATGAGCTCCTACAATGAGCAGTTCTTC
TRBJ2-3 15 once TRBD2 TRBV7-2 CASSLEPQRGNTQYF TGTGCCAGCAGCTTAGAGCCCCAGCGGGGGAATACGCAGTATTTT
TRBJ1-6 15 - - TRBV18 CASSPGSGDNSPLHF TGTGCCAGCTCACCAGGGTCGGGGGATAATTCACCCCTCCACTTT
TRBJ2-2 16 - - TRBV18 CASSPPRGPGTGELFF TGTGCCAGCTCACCACCAAGGGGCCCGGGCACCGGGGAGCTGTTTTTT
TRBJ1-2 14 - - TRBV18 CASSPGRINYGYTF TGTGCCAGCTCACCGGGCCGGATTAACTATGGCTACACCTTC
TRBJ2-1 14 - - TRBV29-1 CSARDSPIDNEQFF TGCAGCGCCCGAGACAGCCCTATCGACAATGAGCAGTTCTTC
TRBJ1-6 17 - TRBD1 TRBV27 CASSALRTGWADSPLHF TGTGCCAGCAGTGCCCTCCGGACAGGGTGGGCGGATTCACCCCTCCACTTT
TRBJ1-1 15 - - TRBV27 CASSFGGRRNTEAFF TGTGCCAGCAGTTTCGGGGGGCGAAGAAACACTGAAGCTTTCTTT
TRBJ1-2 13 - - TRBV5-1 CASSLGANYGYTF TGCGCCAGCAGCTTGGGAGCTAACTATGGCTACACCTTC
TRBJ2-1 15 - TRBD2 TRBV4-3 CASSQGTSGYNEQFF TGCGCCAGCAGCCAAGGAACTAGCGGTTACAATGAGCAGTTCTTC
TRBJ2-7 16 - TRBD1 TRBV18 CASSPRDRVKHYEQYF TGTGCCAGCTCGCCCAGGGACAGAGTAAAGCACTACGAGCAGTACTTC
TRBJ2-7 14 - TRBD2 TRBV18 CASSPLPGGMGQYF TGTGCCAGCTCACCACTCCCGGGGGGGATGGGGCAGTACTTC
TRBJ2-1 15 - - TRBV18 CASSPPGTWYNEQFF TGTGCCAGCTCACCACCGGGGACTTGGTACAATGAGCAGTTCTTC
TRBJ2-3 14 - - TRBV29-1 CSVAQTGNTDTQYF TGCAGCGTTGCCCAGACTGGTAACACAGATACGCAGTATTTT
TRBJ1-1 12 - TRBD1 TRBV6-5 CASSLPGQGAFF TGTGCCAGCAGCCTTCCGGGACAGGGAGCTTTCTTT
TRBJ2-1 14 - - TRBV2 CASSEEDFYNEQFF TGTGCCAGCAGTGAAGAGGACTTTTACAATGAGCAGTTCTTC
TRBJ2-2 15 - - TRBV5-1 CASSLGTPNTGELFF TGCGCCAGCAGCTTGGGGACTCCGAACACCGGGGAGCTGTTTTTT
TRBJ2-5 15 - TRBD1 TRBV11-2 CASSSIRGRQEAQYF TGTGCCAGCAGTTCTATCAGGGGGCGGCAAGAGGCCCAGTACTTC
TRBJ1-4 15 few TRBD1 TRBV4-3 CASSQENTGGEKLFF TGCGCCAGCAGCCAAGAGAACACAGGGGGAGAAAAACTGTTTTTT
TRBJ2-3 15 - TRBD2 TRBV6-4 CASSPLAGGPDTQYF TGTGCCAGCAGCCCACTAGCGGGGGGGCCAGATACGCAGTATTTT
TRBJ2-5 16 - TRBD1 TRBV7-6 CASSPPSGTGRETQYF TGTGCCAGCAGCCCCCCAAGCGGGACAGGGCGAGAGACCCAGTACTTC
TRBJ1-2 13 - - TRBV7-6 CASSHTSGSGYTF TGTGCCAGCAGCCATACATCGGGAAGTGGCTACACCTTC
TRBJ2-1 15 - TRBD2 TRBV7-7 CASSLRAGGYNEQFF TGTGCTAGCAGCTTAAGAGCGGGGGGCTACAATGAGCAGTTCTTC
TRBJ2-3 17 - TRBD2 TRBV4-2 CASSQGGLAGVQDTQYF TGTGCCAGCAGCCAAGGGGGACTAGCGGGGGTTCAAGATACGCAGTATTTT
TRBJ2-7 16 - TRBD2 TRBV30 CAWSVPGTSGVHEQYF TGTGCCTGGAGTGTACCCGGGACTAGCGGGGTCCACGAGCAGTACTTC
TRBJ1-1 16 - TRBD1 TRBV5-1 CASSLATGGAWTEAFF TGTGCCAGCAGCTTGGCAACAGGGGGCGCGTGGACTGAAGCTTTCTTT
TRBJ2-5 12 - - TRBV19 CASSIGRETQYF TGTGCCAGTAGCATAGGTCGAGAGACCCAGTACTTC
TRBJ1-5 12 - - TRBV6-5 CASSYLSGPQHF TGTGCCAGCAGTTATCTATCGGGGCCCCAGCATTTT
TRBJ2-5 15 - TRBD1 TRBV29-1 CSVAARDSNQATQYF TGCAGCGTGGCTGCCCGGGACAGCAACCAGGCGACCCAGTACTTC
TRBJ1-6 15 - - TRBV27 CASSLGGSNNSPLHF TGTGCCAGCAGTTTAGGAGGGAGTAATAATTCACCCCTCCACTTT
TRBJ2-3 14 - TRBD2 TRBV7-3 CASSASGGADTQYF TGTGCCAGCAGCGCAAGCGGGGGGGCAGATACGCAGTATTTT
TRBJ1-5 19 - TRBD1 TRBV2 CASSERKTGPIHSNQPQHF TGTGCCAGCAGTGAAAGGAAGACAGGGCCGATACATAGCAATCAGCCCCAGCATTTT